One sample yielded the 4 T cell receptor beta chains listed below, sequenced in a study of CD8 T cells in Susac syndrome. RNA, at about 0.45 to 1 ug, was reverse transcribed with random hexamers. Each CDR3 protein is one row after TCRdb ran MiXCR on the immunoSEQ multiplex PCR reads. The table records about 240,000 distinct CDR3 sequences, 96% of them present only once. The sequenced material came from CD4+ T cells from PBMCs. The receptors here all came from a human donor with Susac syndrome.

The chain has TRBV7-9 and TRBJ1-1; the match to TRBD1 covers 8 bases. The germline gives CDR1 SEHNR, CDR2 FQNEAQ (reference sequence). V dropped 5 bases and J dropped 11; count of bases not matched to a gene: 10. The CDR3 has 13 residues. CDR3 sequence (DNA): TGTGCCAGCAGCCCTCGTGGACAGGGAACGGCTTTCTTT. This encodes CASSPRGQGTAFF.

The chain combines TRBV4-2 with TRBJ1-2, with TRBD1 as a possible D gene (5 bases). This CDR3 comprises 17 residues. V was cut by 0 bases and J by 4 bases, with 18 bases left in between. Germline V gene lookup returns CDR1 LGHNA and CDR2 YNFKEQ. CDR3 in amino acids: CASSQDRSDRGGYGYTF. The CDR3 DNA follows: TGTGCCAGCAGCCAAGATCGGAGTGATCGGGGGGGCTATGGCTACACCTTC.

This clonotype was found a few times. The CDR3 protein is CASSQDREYEQYF. The DNA of the CDR3 is TGTGCCAGCTCGCAGGACAGGGAATACGAGCAGTACTTC. The rearrangement links TRBV18 to TRBJ2-7, with 8 bases identical to TRBD1. Germline V gene sequence: CDR1 KGHSH, CDR2 LQKENI. V trimming: 6 bases; J trimming: 4 bases; junction bases outside the gene matches: 5. The CDR3 is made up of 13 amino acids.

The chain uses TRBV20-1 and TRBJ1-4; D gene ambiguous. Trimming cost V 4 bases and J 8 bases, with 14 bases left between them. Germline V gene sequence: CDR1 DFQATT, CDR2 SNEGSKA (reference sequence). The CDR3 sequence is 13 residues long. DNA of the CDR3: TGCAGTGCTAAAGGGAGGGTCCGGGAAAAACTGTTTTTT. The encoded protein is CSAKGRVREKLFF.